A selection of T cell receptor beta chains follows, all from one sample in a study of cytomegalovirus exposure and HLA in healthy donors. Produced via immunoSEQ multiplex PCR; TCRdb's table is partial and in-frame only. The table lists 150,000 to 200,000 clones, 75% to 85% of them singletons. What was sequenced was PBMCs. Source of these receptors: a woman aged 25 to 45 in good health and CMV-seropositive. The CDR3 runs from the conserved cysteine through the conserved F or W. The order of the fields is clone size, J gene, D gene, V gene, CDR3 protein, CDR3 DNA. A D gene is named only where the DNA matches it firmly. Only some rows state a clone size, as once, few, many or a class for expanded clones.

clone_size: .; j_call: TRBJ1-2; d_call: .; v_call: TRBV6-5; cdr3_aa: CASSPTGRDGYTF; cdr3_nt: TGTGCCAGCAGCCCTACAGGGAGGGATGGCTACACCTTC
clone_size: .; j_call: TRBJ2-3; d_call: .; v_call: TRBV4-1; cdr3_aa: CASSLSRLDGGRGADTQYF; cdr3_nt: TGCGCCAGCAGCCTCTCTCGGTTGGACGGGGGCCGGGGGGCAGATACGCAGTATTTT
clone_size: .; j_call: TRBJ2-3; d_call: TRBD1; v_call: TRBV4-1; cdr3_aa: CASSPLDRGTDTQYF; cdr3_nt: TGCGCCAGCAGCCCCTTGGACAGGGGAACAGATACGCAGTATTTT
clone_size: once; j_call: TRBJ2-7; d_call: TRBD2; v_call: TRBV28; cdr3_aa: CASSSGGGTNKQYF; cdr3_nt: TGTGCCAGCAGTTCGGGGGGGGGTACGAACAAGCAGTACTTC
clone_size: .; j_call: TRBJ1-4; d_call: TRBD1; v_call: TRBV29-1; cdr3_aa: CSVAVQGGEKLFF; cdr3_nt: TGCAGCGTTGCAGTACAGGGGGGGGAAAAACTGTTTTTT
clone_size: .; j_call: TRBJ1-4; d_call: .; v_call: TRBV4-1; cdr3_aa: CASSQVLIEKLFF; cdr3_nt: TGCGCCAGCAGCCAAGTCTTAATTGAAAAACTGTTTTTT
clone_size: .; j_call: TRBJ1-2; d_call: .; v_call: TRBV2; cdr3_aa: CASSMRARFPTF; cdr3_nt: TGTGCCAGCAGTATGCGGGCCCGGTTCCCCACCTTC
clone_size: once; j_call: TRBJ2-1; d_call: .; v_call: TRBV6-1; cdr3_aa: CASSASGLDNEQFF; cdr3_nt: TGTGCCAGCAGTGCGAGCGGTCTCGACAATGAGCAGTTCTTC
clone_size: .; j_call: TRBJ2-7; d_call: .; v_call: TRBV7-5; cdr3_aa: CARSLVTSGRPTTYEQYF; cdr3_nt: TGTGCCAGAAGCTTAGTAACTAGCGGGAGACCTACCACCTACGAGCAGTACTTC
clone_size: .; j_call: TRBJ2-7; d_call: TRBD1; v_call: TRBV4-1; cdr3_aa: CASSQEGAGGNEQYF; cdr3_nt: TGCGCCAGCAGCCAAGAAGGGGCAGGGGGCAACGAGCAGTACTTC
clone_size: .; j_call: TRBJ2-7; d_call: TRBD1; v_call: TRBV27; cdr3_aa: CASGDRGGEQYF; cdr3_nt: TGTGCCAGCGGGGACAGGGGAGGTGAGCAGTACTTC
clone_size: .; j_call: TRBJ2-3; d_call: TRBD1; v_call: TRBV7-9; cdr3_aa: CASSRQGDTQYF; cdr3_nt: TGTGCCAGCAGTCGACAGGGTGATACGCAGTATTTT
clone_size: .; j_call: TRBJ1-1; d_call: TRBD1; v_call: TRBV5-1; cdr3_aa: CASSLGVGGQTLNTEAFF; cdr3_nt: TGCGCCAGCAGCTTGGGGGTAGGGGGACAGACTTTGAACACTGAAGCTTTCTTT
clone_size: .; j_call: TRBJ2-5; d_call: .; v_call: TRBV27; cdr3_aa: CASSLRELETQYF; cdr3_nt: TGTGCCAGCAGCCTACGGGAGCTGGAGACCCAGTACTTC
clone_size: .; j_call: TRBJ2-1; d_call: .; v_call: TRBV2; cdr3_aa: CASSVSRNNEQFF; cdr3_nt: TGTGCCAGCAGTGTGAGTAGAAACAATGAGCAGTTCTTC
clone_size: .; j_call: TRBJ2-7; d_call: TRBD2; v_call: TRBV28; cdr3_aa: CATRRASGRAGEQYF; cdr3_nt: TGTGCCACCCGACGGGCTAGCGGGAGGGCCGGTGAGCAGTACTTC
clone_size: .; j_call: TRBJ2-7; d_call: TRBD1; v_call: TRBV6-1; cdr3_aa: CASSVYGGQGGEQYF; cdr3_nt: TGTGCCAGCAGTGTATATGGTGGACAGGGGGGTGAGCAGTACTTC
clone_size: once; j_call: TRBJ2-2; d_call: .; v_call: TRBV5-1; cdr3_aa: CASSLAVGARTGELFF; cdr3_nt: TGCGCCAGCAGCTTGGCGGTGGGAGCGAGAACCGGGGAGCTGTTTTTT
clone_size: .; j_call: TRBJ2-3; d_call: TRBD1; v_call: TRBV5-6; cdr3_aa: CASSPGQGSPTADTQYF; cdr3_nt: TGTGCCAGCAGCCCGGGACAGGGGTCCCCTACGGCAGATACGCAGTATTTT
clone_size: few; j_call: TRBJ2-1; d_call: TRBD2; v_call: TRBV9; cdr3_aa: CASSAGLAGGPDNEQFF; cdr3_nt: TGTGCCAGCAGCGCGGGACTAGCGGGGGGACCAGACAATGAGCAGTTCTTC
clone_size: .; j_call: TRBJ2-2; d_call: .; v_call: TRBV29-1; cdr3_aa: CSVGGGGDPRGELFF; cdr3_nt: TGCAGCGTTGGAGGGGGTGGGGATCCCAGGGGGGAGCTGTTTTTT
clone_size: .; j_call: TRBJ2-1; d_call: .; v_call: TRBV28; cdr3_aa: CASSSVLREQFF; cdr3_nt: TGTGCCAGCAGTTCGGTATTACGTGAGCAGTTCTTC
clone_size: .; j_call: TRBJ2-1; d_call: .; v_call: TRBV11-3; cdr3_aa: CASSLVVSRDGYEQFF; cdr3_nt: TGTGCCAGCAGCTTAGTAGTCTCGCGGGATGGCTATGAGCAGTTCTTC
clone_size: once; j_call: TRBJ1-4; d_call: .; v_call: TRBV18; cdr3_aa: CASSPGGQSREKLFF; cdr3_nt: TGTGCCAGCTCACCAGGCGGACAGTCTCGGGAAAAACTGTTTTTT
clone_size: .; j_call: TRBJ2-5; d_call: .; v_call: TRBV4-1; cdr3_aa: CASSQRLQGSETQYF; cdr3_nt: TGCGCCAGCAGCCAGCGCCTTCAGGGGTCAGAGACCCAGTACTTC
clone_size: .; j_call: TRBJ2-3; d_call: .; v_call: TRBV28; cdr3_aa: CASSLLFDNPTDTQYF; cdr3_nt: TGTGCCAGCAGTTTATTGTTTGACAACCCCACAGATACGCAGTATTTT
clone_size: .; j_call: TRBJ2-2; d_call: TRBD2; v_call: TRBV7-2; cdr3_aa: CASSSPGLAGVNTGELFF; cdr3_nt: TGTGCCAGCAGCTCCCCCGGACTAGCGGGAGTGAACACCGGGGAGCTGTTTTTT
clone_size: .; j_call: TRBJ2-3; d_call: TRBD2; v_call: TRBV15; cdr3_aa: CATSRGWGNEQRGEPDTQYF; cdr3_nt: TGTGCCACCAGCAGGGGGTGGGGAAATGAGCAGCGGGGGGAGCCAGATACGCAGTATTTT
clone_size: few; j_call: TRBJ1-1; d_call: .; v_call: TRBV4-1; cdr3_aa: CASSQRAGTEAFF; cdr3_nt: TGCGCCAGCAGCCAACGGGCGGGGACTGAAGCTTTCTTT
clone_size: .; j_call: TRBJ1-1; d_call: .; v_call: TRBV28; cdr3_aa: CASNVATEAFF; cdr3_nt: TGTGCCAGCAACGTGGCAACTGAAGCTTTCTTT
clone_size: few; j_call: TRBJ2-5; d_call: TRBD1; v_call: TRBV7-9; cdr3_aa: CASSLASGTGAPQETQYF; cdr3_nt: TGTGCCAGCAGCTTAGCCTCGGGGACAGGGGCGCCCCAAGAGACCCAGTACTTC
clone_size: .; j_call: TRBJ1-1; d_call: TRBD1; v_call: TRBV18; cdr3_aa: CASSPGKTGDTEAFF; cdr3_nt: TGTGCCAGCTCACCAGGCAAGACAGGGGACACTGAAGCTTTCTTT
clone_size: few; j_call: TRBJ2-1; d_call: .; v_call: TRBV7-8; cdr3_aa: CASSLSGEWGNEQFF; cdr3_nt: TGTGCCAGCAGCTTATCTGGGGAGTGGGGCAATGAGCAGTTCTTC
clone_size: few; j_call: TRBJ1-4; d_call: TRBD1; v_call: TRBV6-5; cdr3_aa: CASSYGTGTEKLFF; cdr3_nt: TGTGCCAGCAGCTATGGGACAGGAACTGAAAAACTGTTTTTT
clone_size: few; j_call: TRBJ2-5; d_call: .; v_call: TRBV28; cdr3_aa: CASSSRFQETQYF; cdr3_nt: TGTGCCAGCAGTTCGAGGTTCCAAGAGACCCAGTACTTC
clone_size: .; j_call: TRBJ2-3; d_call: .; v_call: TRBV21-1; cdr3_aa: CASSKGRRGTSTDTQYF; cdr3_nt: TGTGCCAGCAGCAAAGGTAGGAGGGGCACTAGCACAGATACGCAGTATTTT
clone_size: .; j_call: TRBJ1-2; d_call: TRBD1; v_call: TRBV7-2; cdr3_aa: CASSLGQGGYTF; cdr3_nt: TGTGCCAGCAGCTTAGGACAGGGAGGCTACACCTTC
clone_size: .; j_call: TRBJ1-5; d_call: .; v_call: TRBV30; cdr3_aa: CAWSKANQPQHF; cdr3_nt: TGTGCCTGGAGTAAAGCTAATCAGCCCCAGCATTTT
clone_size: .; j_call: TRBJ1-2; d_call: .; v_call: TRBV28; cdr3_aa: CASSLEGPPGYTF; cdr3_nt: TGTGCCAGCAGTTTAGAGGGTCCTCCTGGCTACACCTTC
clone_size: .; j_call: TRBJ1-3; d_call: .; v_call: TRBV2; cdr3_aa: CASREDSGNAIYF; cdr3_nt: TGTGCCAGCAGAGAGGACAGTGGAAACGCCATATATTTT
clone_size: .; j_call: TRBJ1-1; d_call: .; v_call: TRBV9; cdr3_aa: CASSVTENTEAFF; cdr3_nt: TGTGCCAGCAGCGTGACTGAGAACACTGAAGCTTTCTTT
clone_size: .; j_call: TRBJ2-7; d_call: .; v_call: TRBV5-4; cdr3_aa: CASSSPSFREQYF; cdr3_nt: TGTGCCAGCAGCTCCCCTTCCTTCCGGGAGCAGTACTTC